This TCR beta chain was sequenced during a study of blood T cell repertoires in COVID-19 (dated by TCRdb to 2019 to 2021). Notes on the research overall: The collaborator samples originated in the United States, Italy and Spain and spanned the acute and convalescent phases of COVID-19. The material from the prospective study consisted of cDNA or gDNA derived from T cells, B-cell-depleted T cells, or PBMCs. Deeply sampled blood TCRbeta repertoires from subjects exposed to, actively infected with, or recovered from COVID-19 were included in the dataset. A freely available public database, intended as a resource for researchers studying the immune response to SARS-CoV-2, is where the repertoires were released. The samples were drawn from the first 160 participants of the ongoing ImmuneRACE study and from more than 1,000 subjects provided by 6 global collaborators. Sample metadata almost always included a de-identified subject ID, COVID-19 status, age in years and sex. Where available, HLA class I and class II types were taken from metadata supplied by the sample provider and were not determined by assay-based typing.

Details on this clone: Its antigen target is currently unknown. No base quality information exists; no much larger clone differs at one position.

The CDR3 measures 14 amino acids from cysteine to phenylalanine. Just CDR3 DNA is preserved here, 42 bases in frame from base 1. Trimming takes 1 base off V and 2 bases off J; junction bases not matched to a gene: 2. CDR1 and CDR2 are read off the germline V gene as MGHRA and YSYEKL. Results and caveats for the whole study, not just this receptor: How much clinical and demographic metadata was included differed by source and by participant, and the metadata was provided uncurated.

TCRbeta CDR3 regions were amplified from genomic DNA by means of the immunoSEQ Assay, a bias-controlled multiplex PCR. The authors' pipeline ran thus. The number of nucleated cells in each sample was estimated from the amplification of reference gene primers within the assay. To quantify the absolute abundance of each unique TCRbeta CDR3 rearrangement, sequence reads were collapsed and filtered. For each sample, productive Simpson clonality was calculated by taking the square root of Simpson's diversity index across productive rearrangements. This is the immuneACCESS table as TCRdb keeps it, with only in-frame sequences that have V and J called. A part of the clones is gone; compared with another copy, unresolved V genes explain less than half, and the rest is unexplained. V, J and clone size reflect that table, while D and trimming were determined from the DNA. For this sample there are about 380,000 clones; roughly 87% appear just once. In total, the top ten clones hold about 3% of the sample.

Participants in the prospective study were aged roughly 18 to 100 years, lived in under 30 United States geographic areas, and enrolled through a virtual design. In the prospective study, participants were assigned to cohorts based on the clinical history participants reported in a screening survey and a study questionnaire. Recovered participants in ImmuneRACE Cohort 3 were defined by two consecutive negative NP/OP PCR tests, clearance by a healthcare professional, or resolution of symptoms. In the prospective study, whole blood, serum and a nasopharyngeal or oropharyngeal swab were collected from each participant by mobile phlebotomists. Participants in the prospective study had the option to provide additional blood draws and questionnaires over an approximately two-month period. Blood samples from the prospective study were shipped frozen or at room temperature prior to DNA extraction.

The source of this sequence is a woman in her twenties or thirties who had recovered from COVID-19. The sequencing input was PBMCs or T cells enriched from blood (not recorded which). Here the chain combines TRBV4-1 and TRBJ2-7, and 7 junctional nucleotides match TRBD1. Here the CDR3 is given as CASSQGQGAYEQYF. The DNA sequence reads TGCGCCAGCAGCCAAGGACAGGGAGCCTACGAGCAGTACTTC.